This TCR beta chain was found in a study of blood T cell repertoires in COVID-19. Profiling relied on immunoSEQ multiplex PCR, and the TCRdb table lists in-frame clones only, not all of them. Seen here are 55,000 or so clones, roughly 80% observed once, and the top ten hold roughly 5.8%. V lost 2 bases, J lost 5 bases, and 16 bases lay in between. The germline V gene has CDR1 MNHEY and CDR2 SMNVEV (reference sequence). This CDR3 is 15 amino acids long. Sequencing was done on a sample of peripheral blood. The chain employs TRBV27 and TRBJ2-7, with D possibly TRBD2 on 6 matching bases. The sequence came from a human donor in a cohort sampled during active or convalescent COVID-19. CDR3 in amino acids: CASSLTQGGSHEQYF. The DNA of the CDR3 is TGTGCCAGCAGTTTAACCCAGGGAGGATCCCACGAGCAGTACTTC.